This T cell receptor (beta chain) appears in the sequencing data of a study of OX40 agonist ivuxolimab in advanced cancers. About the investigation overall: Ivuxolimab was a fully human IgG2 agonistic monoclonal antibody targeting the costimulatory receptor OX40 (CD134). Intravenous ivuxolimab was administered to patients every 2 weeks at six dose levels: 0.01, 0.1, 0.3, 1.5, 3 and 10 mg/kg. Among the 52 dose-escalation patients, about 19 had hepatocellular carcinoma, 15 melanoma, 9 renal cell carcinoma and 9 head and neck cancer. A male proportion of roughly 80% and a mean age of about 60 years, ranging from roughly 23 to 85, were recorded for the dose-escalation cohort. Patients were allowed to have had prior anti-PD-1, anti-PD-L1 or anti-CTLA-4 therapy, and more than 30% of the dose-escalation patients had previously received checkpoint inhibitors. Three dose-escalation patients achieved partial responses, one with hepatocellular carcinoma and two with cutaneous melanoma. Peripheral TCRbeta sequencing aimed to test whether ivuxolimab altered TCR sequence diversity and caused clonal T-cell expansion. The paper covers the monotherapy dose-escalation part of the phase I ivuxolimab trial, which included N of about 50 patients.

For sequencing of the TCRbeta CDR3 region, genomic DNA was extracted from the sorted cells. TCRbeta CDR3 regions were sequenced using the immunoSEQ Assay. TCRdb re-hosts the immuneACCESS table, in-frame sequences only. Its copies lack some clones; in the studies checked, an unresolved V gene accounts for under half of them, and the cause for the rest is not known. The sample includes fewer than 85,000 clones, with roughly 91% observed a single time. The ten largest account for 5.5% to 6.5% of the sample. CDR1 and CDR2, per the germline V gene, are SGDLS and YYNGEE. The CDR3 runs 18 residues from the cysteine to the phenylalanine. Of all the DNA, just the CDR3 is kept, 54 bases in frame from base 1. Clipping removes 0 bases from V and 2 bases from J, with 9 as the unmatched junction base count. Of note for this clone: Its specific antigen is unknown. The input lacks base qualities; no much larger clone sits a single base away.

The trial excluded patients who had a history of autoimmune disease or were on systemic immunosuppression. In every dose cohort, peripheral blood was drawn for TCR sequencing at baseline, cycle 4 day 1, and cycle 7 day 1. The samples were taken from a phase I, first-in-human, multicenter, open-label dose-escalation trial of ivuxolimab. Adults with locally advanced or metastatic head and neck squamous cell, hepatocellular, melanoma or renal cell carcinoma were enrolled in the trial. Before TCR sequencing, CD4+ and CD8+ T cells were separately sorted from peripheral blood. Results and caveats for the whole study, not just this receptor: At doses of 0.1 to 3.0 mg/kg, clonal expansion of both CD4+ and CD8+ T cells in blood was seen between baseline and week 6. Low levels of normalized T-cell clonal expansion were also shown by some nonresponding patients. In the 0.1-3.0 mg/kg groups, partial responders had among the lowest normalized peripheral clonal expansion, particularly in CD8+ T cells. After ivuxolimab, CD8+ T cells had more expanded clones than CD4+ T cells on average. The antigen specificity of the peripheral T cells that underwent clonal expansion was not determined.

The sequence is built from TRBV9 and TRBJ2-5; 11 bases in the junction line up with TRBD2. Sample: CD4+ or CD8+ T cells sorted from blood, taken in a trial of the OX40 agonist ivuxolimab. The TCR comes from an adult with an advanced solid tumor such as melanoma, head and neck, liver or kidney cancer. CDR3 sequence: CASSVGTSGGTLQETQYF. The DNA sequence is given as TGTGCCAGCAGCGTAGGAACTAGCGGGGGCACACTTCAAGAGACCCAGTACTTC.